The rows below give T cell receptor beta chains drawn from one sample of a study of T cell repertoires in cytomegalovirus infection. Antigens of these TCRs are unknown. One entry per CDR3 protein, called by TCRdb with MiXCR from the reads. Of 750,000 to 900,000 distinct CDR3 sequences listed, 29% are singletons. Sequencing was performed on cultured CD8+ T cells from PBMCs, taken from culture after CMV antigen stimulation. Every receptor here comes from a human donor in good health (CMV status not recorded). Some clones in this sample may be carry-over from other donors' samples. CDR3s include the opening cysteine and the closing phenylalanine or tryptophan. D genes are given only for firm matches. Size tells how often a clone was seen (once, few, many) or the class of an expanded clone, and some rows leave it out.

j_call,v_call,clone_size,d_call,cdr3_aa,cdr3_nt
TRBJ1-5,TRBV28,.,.,CASSLLEGSNQPQHF,TGTGCCAGCAGTTTATTGGAGGGGAGCAATCAGCCCCAGCATTTT
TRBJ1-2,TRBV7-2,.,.,CASSLVGPSYSYTF,TGTGCCAGCAGCTTAGTGGGACCCTCTTATAGCTACACCTTC
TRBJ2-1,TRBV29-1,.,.,CSVRLGGGHPDEQFF,TGCAGCGTGAGGCTTGGAGGGGGCCACCCGGATGAGCAGTTCTTC
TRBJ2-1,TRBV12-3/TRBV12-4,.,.,CASRPLQGRSKDEQFF,TGTGCCAGCAGACCTTTGCAGGGAAGGAGTAAGGATGAGCAGTTCTTC
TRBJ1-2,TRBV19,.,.,CASIDSQGPYLHYGYTF,TGTGCCAGTATTGATTCCCAGGGACCCTACCTCCACTATGGCTACACCTTC
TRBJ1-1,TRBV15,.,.,CATSRALEGYTEAFF,TGTGCCACCAGCAGAGCCCTTGAAGGTTACACTGAAGCTTTCTTT
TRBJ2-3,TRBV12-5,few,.,CASLQGTTSTDTQYF,TGTGCTAGCTTACAGGGAACCACTAGCACAGATACGCAGTATTTT
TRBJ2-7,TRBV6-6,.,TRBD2,CASSGTSGGAAEQYF,TGTGCCAGCAGTGGCACTAGCGGGGGGGCGGCCGAGCAGTACTTC
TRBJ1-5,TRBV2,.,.,CASRDMDGISNQPQHF,TGTGCCAGCAGAGATATGGACGGGATTAGCAATCAGCCCCAGCATTTT
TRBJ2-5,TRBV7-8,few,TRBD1,CASRLDRGQETQYF,TGTGCCAGCCGCTTAGACAGGGGGCAAGAGACCCAGTACTTC
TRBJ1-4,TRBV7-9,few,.,CASSLGDSGGEKLFF,TGTGCCAGCAGCTTAGGGGACTCGGGGGGCGAAAAACTGTTTTTT
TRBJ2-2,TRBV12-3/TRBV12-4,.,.,CASTAANTGELFF,TGTGCCAGCACGGCAGCGAACACCGGGGAGCTGTTTTTT
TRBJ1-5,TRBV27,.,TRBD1,CASRKDRGSQPQHF,TGTGCCAGCAGAAAGGACAGGGGTAGTCAGCCCCAGCATTTT
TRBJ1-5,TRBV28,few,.,CASSLRVVNQPQHF,TGTGCCAGCAGTTTGAGGGTTGTTAATCAGCCCCAGCATTTT
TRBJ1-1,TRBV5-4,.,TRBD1,CASSLEGFTGGWTEAFF,TGTGCCAGCAGCTTGGAAGGATTCACAGGGGGCTGGACTGAAGCTTTCTTT
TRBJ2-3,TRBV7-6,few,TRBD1,CASSFATGNTDTQYF,TGTGCCAGCAGCTTTGCGACAGGGAACACAGATACGCAGTATTTT
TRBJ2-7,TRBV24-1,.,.,CATSGQAKSSYEQYF,TGTGCCACCAGTGGTCAGGCGAAAAGCTCCTACGAGCAGTACTTC
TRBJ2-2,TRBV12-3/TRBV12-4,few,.,CASSHLPETGTYTGELFF,TGTGCCAGCAGTCATCTACCAGAGACCGGGACTTACACCGGGGAGCTGTTTTTT
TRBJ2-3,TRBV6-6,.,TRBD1,CASIGTESTDTQYF,TGTGCCAGTATAGGGACAGAAAGCACAGATACGCAGTATTTT
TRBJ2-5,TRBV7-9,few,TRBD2,CASSLAILGLAEETQYF,TGTGCCAGCAGCTTAGCCATACTTGGACTAGCGGAAGAGACCCAGTACTTC
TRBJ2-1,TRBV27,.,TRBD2,CASTLGLADYNEQFF,TGTGCCAGCACCCTGGGACTAGCGGACTACAATGAGCAGTTCTTC
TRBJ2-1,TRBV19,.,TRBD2,CASTWTSGDFIEQFF,TGTGCCAGTACTTGGACTAGCGGAGACTTTATTGAGCAGTTCTTC
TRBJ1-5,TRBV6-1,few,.,CASSVRIYSNQPQHF,TGTGCCAGCAGTGTAAGGATATATAGCAATCAGCCCCAGCATTTT
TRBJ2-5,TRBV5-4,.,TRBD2,CASSPDETSLQETQYF,TGTGCCAGCAGCCCTGACGAGACTAGCCTCCAAGAGACCCAGTACTTC
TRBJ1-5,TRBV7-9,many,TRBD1,CASSSNTGESRGQHF,TGTGCCAGCAGCTCAAATACAGGGGAATCCCGGGGCCAGCATTTT
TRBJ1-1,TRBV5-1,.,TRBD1,CASSSLPRDRNTEAFF,TGCGCCAGCAGCTCGCTACCCCGGGACAGGAACACTGAAGCTTTCTTT
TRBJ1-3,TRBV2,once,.,CASFPGNILNTIYF,TGTGCCAGCTTTCCAGGGAACATTTTGAACACCATATATTTT
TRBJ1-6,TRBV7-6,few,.,CASSLEPNSPLHF,TGTGCCAGCAGCTTAGAGCCAAATTCACCCCTCCACTTT
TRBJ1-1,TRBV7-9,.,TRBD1,CASSDRVASVAEAFF,TGTGCCAGCAGCGACAGGGTCGCGAGCGTCGCTGAAGCTTTCTTT
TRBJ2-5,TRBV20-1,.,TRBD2,CSARTASGGSREETQYF,TGCAGTGCTAGAACGGCTAGCGGGGGGTCAAGGGAAGAGACCCAGTACTTC
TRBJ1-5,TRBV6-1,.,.,CASRQDQPQHF,TGTGCCAGCAGACAGGATCAGCCCCAGCATTTT
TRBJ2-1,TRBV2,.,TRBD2,CASSERASGGVNEQFF,TGTGCCAGCAGTGAACGCGCTAGCGGGGGCGTCAATGAGCAGTTCTTC
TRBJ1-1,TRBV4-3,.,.,CASSQGVRKKNTEAFF,TGCGCCAGCAGCCAAGGAGTACGGAAGAAAAACACTGAAGCTTTCTTT
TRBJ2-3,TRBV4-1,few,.,CASSQVDVSPTDTQYF,TGCGCCAGCAGCCAAGTCGACGTGAGTCCCACAGATACGCAGTATTTT
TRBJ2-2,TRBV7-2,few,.,CATLVAGELFF,TGTGCCACCTTAGTTGCCGGGGAGCTGTTTTTT
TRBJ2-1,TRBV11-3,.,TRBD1,CASSSRTGDYNEQFF,TGTGCCAGCAGTTCCAGGACAGGGGACTACAATGAGCAGTTCTTC
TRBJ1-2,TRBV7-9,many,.,CASSLEGNYGYTF,TGTGCCAGCAGCTTAGAGGGCAACTATGGCTACACCTTC
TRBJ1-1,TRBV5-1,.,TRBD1,CASQGGLRTEAFF,TGCGCCAGCCAAGGGGGCTTGAGGACTGAAGCTTTCTTT
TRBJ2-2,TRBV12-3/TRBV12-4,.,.,CASSHSGELFF,TGTGCCAGCAGTCACTCCGGGGAGCTGTTTTTT
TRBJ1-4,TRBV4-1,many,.,CASSQGRTATNEKLFF,TGCGCCAGCAGCCAAGGAAGGACCGCAACTAATGAAAAACTGTTTTTT
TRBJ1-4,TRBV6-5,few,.,CASGIQEYEKLFF,TGTGCCAGCGGAATACAGGAATATGAAAAACTGTTTTTT
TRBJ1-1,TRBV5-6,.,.,CASSLVSEEAFF,TGTGCCAGCAGCTTGGTTTCCGAAGAAGCTTTCTTT
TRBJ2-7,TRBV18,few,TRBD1,CASSPEEGQGLYEQYF,TGTGCCAGCTCCCCCGAGGAGGGACAGGGGTTGTACGAGCAGTACTTC
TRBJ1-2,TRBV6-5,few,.,CASSYSMESGRYGYTF,TGTGCCAGCAGTTACTCGATGGAATCAGGGCGCTATGGCTACACCTTC
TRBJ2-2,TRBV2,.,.,CAIASGTGELFF,TGTGCCATTGCATCAGGGACCGGGGAGCTGTTTTTT
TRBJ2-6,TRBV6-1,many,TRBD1,CASVRIWTGDSGANVLTF,TGTGCCAGCGTCCGAATTTGGACAGGGGACTCTGGGGCCAACGTCCTGACTTTC
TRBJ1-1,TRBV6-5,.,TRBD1,CASSPTGTEIFF,TGTGCCAGCAGTCCGACCGGGACAGAGATTTTCTTT
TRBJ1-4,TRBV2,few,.,CASSETGSANEKLFF,TGTGCCAGCAGTGAAACAGGGTCGGCGAATGAAAAACTGTTTTTT
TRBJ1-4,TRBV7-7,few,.,CATLGSEKLFF,TGTGCTACCCTGGGAAGTGAAAAACTGTTTTTT
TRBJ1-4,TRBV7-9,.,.,CASRGSDEKLFF,TGTGCGAGCAGAGGGTCGGATGAAAAACTGTTTTTT
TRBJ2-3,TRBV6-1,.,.,CASRLHTLSTDTQYF,TGTGCCAGCAGACTACACACACTTTCCACAGATACGCAGTATTTT